The 23 T cell receptor beta chains reported below all come from one sample, sequenced in a study of memory CD4+ T cells and cytomegalovirus serostatus. Repertoires were generated with immunoSEQ multiplex PCR, while TCRdb's copy carries only in-frame clones and drops some. The repertoire holds approximately 65,000 clones, approximately 71% seen once, with around 0.81% in the top ten. The sort gate was single viable CD3+CD4+CD8-CD45RO+ cells for memory CD4+ T cells. The sample comprised memory CD4+ T cells from blood. The receptors were gathered from an adult in good health and CMV-seronegative.

This chain uses TRBV7-2 with TRBJ2-2; unclear D gene. There are 15 residues in the CDR3. Germline loops: CDR1 SGHTA, CDR2 FQGNSA. Trimming took off 2 bases at V and 4 bases at J, with 11 bases between the two ends. Here the CDR3 reads CASSLMGLGTGELFF. The CDR3 region has the DNA TGTGCCAGCAGCTTAATGGGTTTGGGCACCGGGGAGCTGTTTTTT.

This chain joins TRBV6-5 and TRBJ1-1; D is perhaps TRBD1 (6 bases). Germline-derived CDR1 and CDR2 are MNHEY and SVGAGI. The V and J ends lost 3 bases and 5 bases respectively, with 13 bases between them. There are 14 residues in the CDR3. The CDR3 here is CASSYYLGGTEAFF. In DNA form, the CDR3 reads TGTGCCAGCAGTTATTACTTAGGGGGTACTGAAGCTTTCTTT.

The genes are TRBV12-5 and TRBJ2-4, with TRBD2 as a possible D gene (5 bases). The V and J ends lost 0 bases and 0 bases respectively, with 6 bases between them. The CDR3 spans 15 residues. Germline V gene data show CDR1 as LGHNT and CDR2 as FRNRAP. The CDR3: CASGLVGLAKNIQYF. As DNA, the CDR3 is TGTGCTAGTGGTTTGGTAGGACTAGCCAAAAACATTCAGTACTTC.

This clone was observed a single time. This chain links TRBV7-9 with TRBJ1-1, with 10 bases that match TRBD1. Germline CDR1 and CDR2: SEHNR and FQNEAQ (reference sequence). This CDR3 has 12 amino acids. The J segment lost 10 bases and the V segment lost 5 bases, leaving 4 bases of the junction unmatched. CDR3: CASSRDRGLAFF. CDR3 in DNA: TGTGCCAGCAGCAGAGACAGGGGGCTAGCTTTCTTT.

This clone appeared a single time. The CDR3 region has the DNA TGCGCCAGCAGCCAAGTGGGGACCAACACTGAAGCTTTCTTT. This encodes CASSQVGTNTEAFF. The chain carries TRBV4-1 and TRBJ1-1; D may be TRBD1 (5 bases). The CDR3 loop spans 14 amino acids. Germline CDR1 reads MGHRA; CDR2 reads YSYEKL. The V end was cut by 1 base, the J end by 2 bases, with 8 bases between.

The genes are TRBV5-1 and TRBJ2-6; D not resolved. The CDR3 runs 15 residues. V was clipped by 4 bases and J by 0 bases, with 8 bases between them. CDR1 and CDR2 (germline): SGHRS, YFSETQ. CDR3: CASSRDPSGANVLTF. DNA for the CDR3: TGCGCCAGCAGCCGTGATCCCTCTGGGGCCAACGTCCTGACTTTC. Full variable domain (missing parts from reference TRBV5-1 and TRBJ2-6): KAGVTQTPRYLIKTRGQQVTLSCSPISGHRSVSWYQQTPGQGLQFLFEYFSETQRNKGNFPGRFSGRQFSNSRSEMNVSTLELGDSALYLCASSRDPSGANVLTFGAGSRLTVL.

A few counts support this clone. V is TRBV29-1 and J is TRBJ1-2; TRBD1 matches at 7 bases. The ends lost 6 bases at V and 5 bases at J; junction bases unmatched: 3. The CDR3 runs 11 residues. In germline, CDR1 is SQVTM, CDR2 ANQGSEA. The CDR3 nucleotides read TGCAGCGTAGGGACAGTTTATGGCTACACCTTC. Encoded protein: CSVGTVYGYTF.

The chain employs TRBV10-1 and TRBJ2-3; no clear D gene. The germline V gene has CDR1 WNHNN and CDR2 SYGVQD (reference sequence). The CDR3 consists of 17 residues. Trimming took off 0 bases at V and 6 bases at J, with 19 bases between the two ends. The DNA of the CDR3 is TGCGCCAGCAGTGAGTCAGGGTCGAGGTCTCTTGTGGATACGCAGTATTTT. It encodes CASSESGSRSLVDTQYF.

The chain has TRBV28 and TRBJ2-2, with a tentative D call TRBD2 (5 bases). Germline V lookup: CDR1 MDHEN, CDR2 SYDVKM. V dropped 2 bases and J dropped 7 bases, with 5 bases sitting between them. The CDR3 covers 12 residues. The CDR3 is CASSLAGGELFF. Written as DNA, the CDR3 is TGTGCCAGCAGTTTAGCGGGCGGGGAGCTGTTTTTT.

The chain combines TRBV2 with TRBJ1-3, with a possible D match to TRBD1 (6 bases). Germline loops: CDR1 SNHLY, CDR2 FYNNEI. CDR3 length: 15 amino acids. V was shortened by 2 bases and J by 5 bases, with 13 bases between the two germline ends. CDR3 bases: TGTGCCAGCAGTGAAAGGGCGGGACACCGAAACACCATATATTTT. Its translation is CASSERAGHRNTIYF.

V is TRBV15 and J is TRBJ1-1, with no clear D. Looked up from germline, CDR1 is LNHNV and CDR2 is YYDKDF (reference sequence). Trimming cost V 0 bases and J 4 bases, with 18 bases left between them. CDR3 size: 17 residues. The CDR3 reads CATSRDRSRAWGTEAFF. The DNA of the CDR3 is TGTGCCACCAGCAGAGATCGGTCCCGGGCCTGGGGCACTGAAGCTTTCTTT.

This clone was counted only a few times. The gene calls are TRBV5-1 and TRBJ1-4; D not resolved. V lost 2 bases and J 0 bases, leaving 2 bases between the germline ends. The CDR3 contains 13 residues. Germline CDR1 and CDR2: SGHRS and YFSETQ. The CDR3 DNA sequence: TGCGCCAGCAGCTTAGCAACTAATGAAAAACTGTTTTTT. Its translation is CASSLATNEKLFF.

The J gene is TRBJ1-2, the V gene TRBV7-6, with D maybe TRBD1 (5 bases). CDR3 length: 14 amino acids. Trimming left V 5 bases short and J 5 bases short, with 15 bases between. Germline V gives CDR1 SGHVS, CDR2 FNYEAQ. This CDR3 reads CASSPRDGAYGYTF. The CDR3 nucleotides are TGTGCCAGCAGCCCTCGGGACGGGGCGTATGGCTACACCTTC.

This clone has only a few counts. The chain has TRBV9 and TRBJ1-2, with 8 bases that match TRBD1. The CDR3 length is 12 residues. Germline CDR1 is SGDLS and CDR2 is YYNGEE. The V and J ends lost 0 bases and 8 bases, in that order; junction bases with no gene match: 0. CDR3 DNA sequence: TGTGCCAGCAGCGTAGCAGGGGGCGGCTACACCTTC. Its protein is CASSVAGGGYTF.

The gene calls are TRBV5-1 and TRBJ2-7; D is uncertain. Per the germline V gene, CDR1 is SGHRS and CDR2 is YFSETQ. The CDR3 runs 13 residues. V dropped 0 bases and J dropped 0 bases, with 4 bases sitting between them. The CDR3 spells CASSLEISYEQYF. The CDR3 DNA reads TGCGCCAGCAGCTTGGAAATCTCCTACGAGCAGTACTTC.

This clone appeared a single time. J is TRBJ2-1 and V is TRBV19; D unclear. Germline CDR1 is LNHDA and CDR2 is SQIVND (reference sequence). This CDR3 is 14 amino acids long. Trimming removed 3 bases from V and 5 bases from J, with 11 bases in between. The CDR3 loop reads CASSISISDNEQFF. The CDR3 coding sequence is TGTGCCAGTAGTATTTCAATCTCTGACAATGAGCAGTTCTTC.

The rearrangement links TRBV11-2 to TRBJ2-7, with 10 bases fitting TRBD2. The CDR3 has 15 residues. Germline V gene data show CDR1 as SGHAT and CDR2 as FQNNGV. The V segment lost 5 bases and the J segment 2 bases; nucleotides outside the gene matches: 6. CDR3 sequence (DNA): TGTGCCAGCAGCCCCCAGAGCGGGGGGGCCTACGAGCAGTACTTC. It specifies CASSPQSGGAYEQYF.

J is TRBJ1-1 and V is TRBV6-5, with TRBD1 matching over 8 bases. V trimming: 5 bases; J trimming: 5 bases; junction bases outside the gene matches: 10. The CDR3 is 15 residues long. Germline V CDR1 and CDR2: MNHEY, SVGAGI. This CDR3 reads CASSQIRTGRTEAFF. Written as DNA, the CDR3 is TGTGCCAGCAGTCAAATCCGGACAGGGCGGACTGAAGCTTTCTTT.

Sample share makes this clone medium-sized (0.01 to 0.1%). V usage is TRBV9 and J usage is TRBJ2-7; TRBD1 agrees at 8 bases. Germline V gives CDR1 SGDLS, CDR2 YYNGEE. V shed 0 bases, J shed 2 bases, and the junction held 4 bases outside the gene matches. This CDR3 has 15 residues. The CDR3 here is CASSVATGEAYEQYF. DNA for the CDR3: TGTGCCAGCAGCGTAGCGACAGGGGAAGCCTACGAGCAGTACTTC.

V and J are TRBV7-3 and TRBJ2-2; 8 nucleotides match TRBD1. The CDR3 is 15 residues long. CDR1 and CDR2 (germline): SGHTA, FQGTGA. The V and J ends lost 5 bases and 4 bases, in that order; junction bases with no gene match: 6. The CDR3 spells CASSPRQGSTGELFF. The CDR3 region has the DNA TGTGCCAGCAGCCCTCGACAGGGGTCCACCGGGGAGCTGTTTTTT. Variable domain in full (rest from reference TRBV7-3 and TRBJ2-2): GAGVSQTPSNKVTEKGKYVELRCDPISGHTALYWYRQSLGQGPEFLIYFQGTGAADDSGLPNDRFFAVRPEGSVSTLKIQRTERGDSAVYLCASSPRQGSTGELFFGEGSRLTVL.

This chain links TRBV11-1 with TRBJ1-5, with 7 bases fitting TRBD1. This CDR3 is 13 amino acids long. Trimming took 4 bases from V and 5 from J; bases not matched to a gene: 2. In germline, CDR1 is SGHAT, CDR2 FQDESV (reference sequence). CDR3 sequence (DNA): TGTGCCAGCAGCTCCCAGGGGGATCAGCCCCAGCATTTT. Its protein product is CASSSQGDQPQHF. The entire variable domain, with the rest obtained from reference TRBV11-1 and TRBJ1-5, is as follows: EAEVAQSPRYKITEKSQAVAFWCDPISGHATLYWYRQILGQGPELLVQFQDESVVDDSQLPKDRFSAERLKGVDSTLKIQPAELGDSAMYLCASSSQGDQPQHFGDGTRLSIL.

In nucleotides, the CDR3 is TGTGCCAGCAGCTTAGACGATCAGGGAAGGGGCTACGAGCAGTACTTC. Encoded protein: CASSLDDQGRGYEQYF. The chain carries TRBV7-8 and TRBJ2-7; a weak D match, TRBD1 (5 bases). The CDR3 totals 16 residues. The V and J ends lost 1 base and 3 bases respectively, with 16 bases between them. Germline assignment: CDR1 SGHVS and CDR2 FQNEAQ.

This sequence joins TRBV10-2 and TRBJ1-5; TRBD1 aligns across 7 bases. This CDR3 has 15 residues. The V segment lost 7 bases and the J segment 0 bases; nucleotides outside the gene matches: 6. In germline, CDR1 is WSHSY, CDR2 SAAADI. For the CDR3, the DNA is TGCGCCAGCAAGCGGGACAGTAATAGCAATCAGCCCCAGCATTTT. It is translated as CASKRDSNSNQPQHF.